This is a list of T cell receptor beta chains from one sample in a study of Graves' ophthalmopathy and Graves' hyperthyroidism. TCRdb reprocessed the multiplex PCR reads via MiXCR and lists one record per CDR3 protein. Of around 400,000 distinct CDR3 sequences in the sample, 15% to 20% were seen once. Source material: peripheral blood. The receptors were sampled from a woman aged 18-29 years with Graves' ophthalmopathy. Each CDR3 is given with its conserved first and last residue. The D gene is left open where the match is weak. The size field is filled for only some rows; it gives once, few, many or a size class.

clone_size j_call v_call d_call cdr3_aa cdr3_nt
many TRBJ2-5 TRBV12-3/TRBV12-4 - CASMRQETQYF TGTGCCAGCATGAGACAAGAGACCCAGTACTTC
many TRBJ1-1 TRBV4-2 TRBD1 CASSLGQGAGEAFF TGTGCCAGCAGCCTAGGACAGGGGGCGGGTGAAGCTTTCTTT
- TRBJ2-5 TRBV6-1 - CASSETGTPQETQYF TGTGCCAGCAGTGAAACCGGGACACCCCAAGAGACCCAGTACTTC
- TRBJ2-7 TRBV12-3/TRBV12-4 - CASTTPGSYEQYF TGTGCCAGCACCACCCCGGGGTCCTACGAGCAGTACTTC
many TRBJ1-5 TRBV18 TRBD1 CASSPRGTGGNQPQHF TGTGCCAGCTCACCACGAGGAACAGGGGGCAATCAGCCCCAGCATTTT
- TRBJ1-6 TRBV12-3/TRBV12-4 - CASNEPSSYNSPLHF TGTGCCAGCAATGAGCCGAGCTCCTATAATTCACCCCTCCACTTT
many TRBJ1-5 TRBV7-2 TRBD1 CASSLGGQGTGNQPQHF TGTGCCAGCAGCTTAGGAGGACAGGGAACGGGCAATCAGCCCCAGCATTTT
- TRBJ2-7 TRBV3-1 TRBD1 CASSQDRGTVFDEQYF TGTGCCAGCAGCCAGGACAGGGGGACAGTTTTTGACGAGCAGTACTTC
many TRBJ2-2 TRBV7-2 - CASSLALANTGELFF TGTGCCAGCAGCTTAGCGCTCGCGAACACCGGGGAGCTGTTTTTT
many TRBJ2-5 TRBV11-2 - CASSLDWQETQYF TGTGCCAGCAGCTTAGACTGGCAGGAGACCCAGTACTTC
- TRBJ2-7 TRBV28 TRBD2 CASSRGLAVFEQYF TGTGCCAGCAGTAGAGGACTAGCGGTTTTTGAGCAGTACTTC
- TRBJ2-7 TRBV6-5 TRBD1 CASSSQTGFYEQYF TGTGCCAGCAGTTCACAGACAGGGTTCTACGAGCAGTACTTC
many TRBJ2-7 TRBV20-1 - CSARTATGVYEQYF TGCAGTGCTAGGACGGCGACGGGTGTTTACGAGCAGTACTTC
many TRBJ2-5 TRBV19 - CASSIGKGKETQYF TGTGCCAGTAGTATAGGCAAGGGGAAAGAGACCCAGTACTTC
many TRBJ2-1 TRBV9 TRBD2 CASSAWTSGSSYNEQFF TGTGCCAGCAGCGCCTGGACTAGCGGGAGCTCCTACAATGAGCAGTTCTTC
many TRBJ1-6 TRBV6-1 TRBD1 CASTPGQGTTYNSPLHF TGTGCCAGCACCCCGGGACAGGGGACCACCTATAATTCACCCCTCCACTTT
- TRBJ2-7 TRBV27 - CASSFLGDEQYF TGTGCCAGCAGTTTTTTGGGGGACGAGCAGTACTTC
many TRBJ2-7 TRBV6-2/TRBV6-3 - CASSIPSTGTLTYEQYF TGTGCCAGCAGCATACCCTCGACAGGCACTTTGACCTACGAGCAGTACTTC
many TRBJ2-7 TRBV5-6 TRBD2 CASSPAVGGGNEQYF TGTGCCAGCAGCCCGGCGGTCGGGGGGGGAAACGAGCAGTACTTC
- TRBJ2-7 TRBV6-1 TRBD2 CASRGGSASYEQYF TGTGCCAGCAGGGGGGGGAGTGCTTCCTACGAGCAGTACTTC
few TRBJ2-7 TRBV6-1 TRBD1 CASSEVGTDPSYEQYF TGTGCCAGCAGTGAAGTGGGGACAGATCCCTCCTACGAGCAGTACTTC
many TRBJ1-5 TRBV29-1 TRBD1 CSALTGDQPQHF TGCAGCGCCCTAACAGGGGACCAGCCCCAGCATTTT
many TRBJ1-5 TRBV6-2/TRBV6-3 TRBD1 CATPRMGQGGRADQPQHF TGTGCCACCCCCAGGATGGGACAGGGTGGCCGGGCGGATCAGCCCCAGCATTTT
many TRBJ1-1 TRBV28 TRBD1 CASSSPRGEPTEAFF TGTGCCAGCAGTTCCCCCAGGGGGGAACCAACTGAAGCTTTCTTT
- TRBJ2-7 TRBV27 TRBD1 CASRRTGEKGQYF TGTGCCAGCAGGCGGACAGGAGAGAAGGGGCAGTACTTC
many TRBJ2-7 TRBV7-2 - CASSLEQGMRNEQYF TGTGCCAGCAGCTTAGAGCAGGGGATGAGGAACGAGCAGTACTTC
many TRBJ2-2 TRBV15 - CATSPRITGRGELFF TGTGCCACCAGCCCTCGAATTACTGGGAGAGGGGAGCTGTTTTTT
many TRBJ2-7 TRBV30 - CASTPDSAPREQYF TGTGCTTCCACCCCCGACAGTGCCCCAAGGGAGCAGTACTTC
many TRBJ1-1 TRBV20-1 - CSATNHRQTEAFF TGCAGTGCTACAAACCACCGACAGACAGAAGCTTTCTTT
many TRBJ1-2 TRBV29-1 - CSVELDLATTF TGCAGCGTTGAGTTGGACCTGGCTACGACCTTC
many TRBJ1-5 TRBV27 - CASSLWSGQSSNQPQHF TGTGCCAGCAGTTTATGGTCTGGACAATCGAGCAATCAGCCCCAGCATTTT
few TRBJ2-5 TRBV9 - CASSVGRRGQETQYF TGTGCCAGCAGCGTAGGGCGGAGGGGCCAAGAGACCCAGTACTTC
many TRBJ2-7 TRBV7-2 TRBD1 CASGPTGGAFYEQYF TGTGCCAGCGGACCCACAGGGGGCGCGTTCTACGAGCAGTACTTC
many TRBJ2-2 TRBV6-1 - CASTDPNTGELFF TGTGCCAGCACAGACCCGAACACCGGGGAGCTGTTTTTT
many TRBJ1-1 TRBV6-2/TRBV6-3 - CASSYSPIGVGGWNTEAFF TGTGCCAGCAGTTACTCACCGATCGGGGTTGGGGGATGGAACACTGAAGCTTTCTTT
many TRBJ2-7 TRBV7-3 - CASSLNGRGYEQYF TGTGCCAGCAGCTTAAACGGTCGGGGCTACGAGCAGTACTTC
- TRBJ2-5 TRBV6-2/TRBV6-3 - CASSYQDRETQYF TGTGCCAGCAGTTACCAGGATCGAGAGACCCAGTACTTC
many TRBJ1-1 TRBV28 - CASSEGRGTEAFF TGTGCCAGTAGTGAAGGAAGGGGCACTGAAGCTTTCTTT
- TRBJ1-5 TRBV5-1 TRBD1 CASSLSGTDSNQPQHF TGCGCCAGCAGCCTATCCGGGACAGATAGCAATCAGCCCCAGCATTTT
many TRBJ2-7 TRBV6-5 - CASSTGTPRHEQYF TGTGCCAGCAGTACCGGGACCCCAAGGCACGAGCAGTACTTC